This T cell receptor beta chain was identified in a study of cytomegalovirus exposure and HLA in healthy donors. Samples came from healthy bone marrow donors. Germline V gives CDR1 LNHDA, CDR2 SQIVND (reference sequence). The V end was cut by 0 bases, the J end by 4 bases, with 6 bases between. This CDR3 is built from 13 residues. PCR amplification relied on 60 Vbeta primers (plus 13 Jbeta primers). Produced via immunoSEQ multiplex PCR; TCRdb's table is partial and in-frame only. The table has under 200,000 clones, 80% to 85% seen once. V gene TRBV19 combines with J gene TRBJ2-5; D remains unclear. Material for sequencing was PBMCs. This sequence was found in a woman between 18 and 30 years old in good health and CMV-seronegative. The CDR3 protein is CASSIEGLETQYF. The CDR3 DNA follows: TGTGCCAGTAGTATAGAGGGCTTAGAGACCCAGTACTTC.